The 12 T cell receptor beta chains listed next were all sequenced from one sample in a study of CD8+ T cells in alopecia areata listed by TCRdb under 2018. The library was prepared using the immunoSEQ multiplex PCR assay. RNA was extracted from all samples and reverse transcribed into cDNA as template for TCR sequencing. TCRdb re-hosts the immuneACCESS table, in-frame sequences only. Its copies lack some clones; in the studies checked, an unresolved V gene accounts for under half of them, and the cause for the rest is not known. The sample includes approximately 210,000 clones, with more than 55% observed a single time. The ten biggest clones cover 3.3% of the sample. The meaning of the sample's time point label: less than five weeks on oral tofacitinib. This specimen's treatment or condition label, per the study, means: oral pan-JAK inhibitor, 5-10 mg twice daily. Sequenced material: CD4+ T cells sorted from blood, taken at week 4, from a patient treated with tofacitinib. Receptors originate from a human donor with alopecia areata.

In this sample, this clone turned up a few times. V is TRBV10-3 and J is TRBJ2-3; either TRBD1 or TRBD2 may fit D (5 bases each). Trimming cost V 8 bases and J 7 bases, with 13 bases left between them. The CDR3 has 12 amino acids. Germline CDR1 ENHRY, CDR2 SYGVKD. Here the CDR3 DNA reads TGTGCCATCCGAGCACCGGGGCATACGCAGTATTTT. This gives the protein CAIRAPGHTQYF.

This clone was seen a handful of times. The J gene is TRBJ2-1, the V gene TRBV4-2; perhaps D is TRBD1 or TRBD2 (5 bases each). This CDR3 contains 15 residues. V lost 4 bases and J lost 4, with 14 bases in between. Germline CDR1 is LGHNA and CDR2 is YNFKEQ. As DNA, the CDR3 is TGTGCCAGCAGCCCACGACGGGACGCTTACAATGAGCAGTTCTTC. It codes for CASSPRRDAYNEQFF.

This clone was seen just once. This chain uses TRBV30 with TRBJ2-7, with 7 bases matching TRBD1. The germline V gene encodes CDR1 GTSNPN and CDR2 SVGIG (reference sequence). V lost 8 bases to trimming and J lost 2 bases; unmatched junction nucleotides: 9. The CDR3 is made up of 13 amino acids. CDR3 coding DNA: TGTGCCCTGGTGGGACAGTTACCCTACGAGCAGTACTTC. Its protein is CALVGQLPYEQYF.

This clone was seen only once. The chain joins TRBV5-6 to TRBJ1-1; 9 positions agree with TRBD1. This CDR3 has 14 residues. J lost 4 bases, V lost 4 bases, and 5 bases had no gene match. Germline CDR1 SGHDT, CDR2 YYEEEE. The CDR3 loop reads CASSHRGPATEAFF. CDR3 DNA sequence: TGTGCCAGCAGCCACAGGGGGCCGGCCACTGAAGCTTTCTTT.

The V call is TRBV5-1, the J call TRBJ2-7, with D possibly being TRBD2 (6 bases). The CDR3 totals 15 residues. CDR1 is SGHRS and CDR2 is YFSETQ in the germline V gene. The V gene lost 5 bases and the J gene lost 5 bases, with 20 bases spanning the gap. As DNA, the CDR3 is TGCGCCAGCAGGGAGGGGCCCCGAACAGGAGACGAGCAGTACTTC. This encodes CASREGPRTGDEQYF.

The chain uses TRBV11-2 and TRBJ1-2, with 9 bases that match TRBD1. This CDR3 has 13 amino acids. From germline, CDR1 is SGHAT and CDR2 FQNNGV. Germline trimming cut 5 bases from V and 6 bases from J; bases unmatched to any gene: 4. The CDR3 region is CASSMGQGHGYTF. In DNA form, the CDR3 reads TGTGCCAGCAGCATGGGACAGGGTCATGGCTACACCTTC.

The chain uses TRBV29-1 and TRBJ1-1; D is unresolved. Trimming removed 5 bases at V and 4 bases at J, with 8 bases between. Germline CDR1 is SQVTM and CDR2 is ANQGSEA. The CDR3 runs to 11 residues. CDR3 DNA sequence: TGCAGCGTTATGATGGTCACTGAAGCTTTCTTT. Encoded protein: CSVMMVTEAFF.

The rearrangement joins TRBV6-6 to TRBJ1-5; D uncertain. Trimming stripped 2 bases from V and 6 bases from J, with 5 bases between. Germline lookup yields CDR1 MNHNY and CDR2 SVGAGI (reference sequence). The CDR3 has 12 residues. The CDR3: CASSYGPQPQHF. The CDR3 DNA is TGTGCCAGCAGTTACGGACCTCAGCCCCAGCATTTT.

This clone came up once. CDR3 in DNA: TGTGCCTGGAGGGCCCGGTGGACGGTCACCTACAATGAGCAGTTCTTC. As protein: CAWRARWTVTYNEQFF. This sequence joins TRBV30 and TRBJ2-1; D gene ambiguous. Germline CDR1 reads GTSNPN; CDR2 reads SVGIG (reference sequence). V was cut by 3 bases and J by 2 bases, with 17 bases left in between. The CDR3 has 16 amino acids.

The sample holds a few counts of this clone. This chain links TRBV4-1 with TRBJ2-5; perhaps D is TRBD1 or TRBD2 (5 bases each). V shed 1 base and J shed 4 bases, with 7 bases lying between them. Germline CDR1 MGHRA, CDR2 YSYEKL. The CDR3 runs 13 residues. The CDR3 reads CASSQGGVETQYF. The CDR3 DNA is TGCGCCAGCAGCCAAGGAGGGGTAGAGACCCAGTACTTC.

V gene TRBV4-2 combines with J gene TRBJ2-3, with D possibly matching TRBD2 (5 bases). Germline V gene data show CDR1 as LGHNA and CDR2 as YNFKEQ. V was clipped by 1 base and J by 6 bases, with 14 bases between them. This CDR3 spans 15 amino acids. CDR3 region: CASSQGSSLGDTQYF. The DNA for the CDR3 is TGTGCCAGCAGCCAAGGGTCTAGCCTGGGGGATACGCAGTATTTT.

The chain recombines TRBV4-2 with TRBJ1-1; D gene unclear. The V end was cut by 0 bases, the J end by 0 bases, with 11 bases between. Per the germline V gene, CDR1 is LGHNA and CDR2 is YNFKEQ. This CDR3 is 16 amino acids long. The CDR3 reads CASSQDYLSMNTEAFF. The DNA for the CDR3 is TGTGCCAGCAGCCAAGACTACCTGAGCATGAACACTGAAGCTTTCTTT.